Presented here are 32 T cell receptor beta chains from one specimen sequenced in a study of blood T cell repertoires in COVID-19. Some clones are missing from TCRdb's copy, which holds only in-frame ones; the method was immunoSEQ multiplex PCR. The table records around 72,000 clones, 80% to 90% of them present only once. Sequencing was performed on peripheral blood. The origin of the receptors is a man between 65 and 85 years old with active or convalescent COVID-19.

V gene TRBV18 combines with J gene TRBJ1-2; 8 bases agree with TRBD1. Per germline, CDR1 KGHSH and CDR2 LQKENI. J gave up 4 bases and V 6 bases, and 7 bases lay outside the gene matches. The CDR3 runs to 14 residues. CDR3 in DNA: TGTGCCAGCTCGGGACAGGAGGGGTCCTATGGCTACACCTTC. It specifies CASSGQEGSYGYTF.

The count of this clone is one. The rearrangement uses TRBV9 and TRBJ2-5; possible D gene TRBD2, 6 bases. With 4 bases removed from V and 2 bases from J, the gap between germline ends came to 12 bases. Germline CDR1 and CDR2: SGDLS and YYNGEE. This CDR3 comprises 14 residues. The CDR3 here is CASSIYGGQETQYF. The CDR3 nucleotides read TGTGCCAGCAGCATTTACGGGGGTCAAGAGACCCAGTACTTC.

This chain uses TRBV6-5 with TRBJ2-7, with 9 bases identical to TRBD2. CDR1 MNHEY and CDR2 SVGAGI come from the germline V gene. CDR3 length: 14 residues. V was pared by 2 bases and J by 5 bases, with 4 bases of the junction left unmatched. Written as DNA, the CDR3 is TGTGCCAGCAGTTACAGCGGGAGGTCCCACGAGCAGTACTTC. Translated, it gives CASSYSGRSHEQYF.

This clone was detected a few times. The J gene is TRBJ1-6, the V gene TRBV3-1 (or the pseudogene TRBV3-2); no firm D call. The CDR3 consists of 14 residues. Trimming removed 0 bases at V and 10 bases at J, with 10 bases between. Germline CDR1 LGHDT, CDR2 YNNKEL (reference sequence). The CDR3 DNA sequence: TGTGCCAGCAGCCAAGACAGCGCGAAATCACCCCTCCACTTT. This codes for CASSQDSAKSPLHF.

This chain joins TRBV30 and TRBJ1-2; D is unresolved. The V gene lost 2 bases and the J gene lost 0 bases, with 7 bases spanning the gap. The CDR3 contains 13 residues. Germline values: CDR1 GTSNPN, CDR2 SVGIG (reference sequence). The CDR3 DNA is TGTGCCTGGAGTTTACAGTCTAACTATGGCTACACCTTC. It translates to CAWSLQSNYGYTF. Together with reference TRBV30 and TRBJ1-2, the CDR3 gives the full variable domain: SQTIHQWPATLVQPVGSPLSLECTVEGTSNPNLYWYRQAAGRGLQLLFYSVGIGQISSEVPQNLSASRPQDRQFILSSKKLLLSDSGFYLCAWSLQSNYGYTFGSGTRLTVV.

The J gene is TRBJ1-4, the V gene TRBV28; the D gene is possibly TRBD1 (5 bases). V lost 5 bases and J 2 bases, leaving 9 bases between the germline ends. Looked up from germline, CDR1 is MDHEN and CDR2 is SYDVKM. The CDR3 consists of 14 residues. The CDR3 protein is CASSQEGTNEKLFF. The CDR3 nucleotides read TGTGCCAGCAGTCAGGAGGGGACTAATGAAAAACTGTTTTTT. The whole variable domain, filled in from reference TRBV28 and TRBJ1-4, reads DVKVTQSSRYLVKRTGEKVFLECVQDMDHENMFWYRQDPGLGLRLIYFSYDVKMKEKGDIPEGYSVSREKKERFSLILESASTNQTSMYLCASSQEGTNEKLFFGSGTQLSVL.

The rearrangement joins TRBV6-4 to TRBJ2-7; 13 bases agree with TRBD2. The V gene's germline CDR1 is MRHNA and CDR2 SNTAGT. Unmatched junction bases numbered 2, after V lost 4 bases and J lost 8 bases. The CDR3 spans 13 residues. In DNA, the CDR3 is TGTGCCAGCAGTGTACTAGCGGGAGGGCAGCAGTACTTC. It encodes CASSVLAGGQQYF.

The genes are TRBV9 and TRBJ2-5, with TRBD1 matching over 11 bases. Unmatched junction bases numbered 6, after V lost 0 bases and J lost 5 bases. This CDR3 contains 16 residues. Germline V gives CDR1 SGDLS, CDR2 YYNGEE. The CDR3 reads CASSVGTGGIVETQYF. CDR3 coding DNA: TGTGCCAGCAGCGTAGGGACAGGGGGCATCGTGGAGACCCAGTACTTC.

V and J are TRBV19 and TRBJ2-1; 14 nucleotides line up with TRBD2. J gave up 9 bases and V 5 bases, and 12 bases lay outside the gene matches. Per the germline V gene, CDR1 is LNHDA and CDR2 is SQIVND (reference sequence). The CDR3 has 17 amino acids. CDR3 in amino acids: CASSRGLAGVGEGEQFF. The CDR3, as DNA: TGTGCCAGTAGTCGGGGACTAGCGGGAGTGGGAGAGGGTGAGCAGTTCTTC. Complete variable domain (other parts from reference TRBV19 and TRBJ2-1): DGGITQSPKYLFRKEGQNVTLSCEQNLNHDAMYWYRQDPGQGLRLIYYSQIVNDFQKGDIAEGYSVSREKKESFPLTVTSAQKNPTAFYLCASSRGLAGVGEGEQFFGPGTRLTVL.

This chain links TRBV5-1 with TRBJ1-5; a possible D gene is TRBD1 (5 bases). The V end lost 5 bases, the J end lost 1 base, and 16 bases lay between the germline ends. The germline V gene has CDR1 SGHRS and CDR2 YFSETQ. The CDR3 spans 16 residues. The CDR3 DNA reads TGCGCCAGCAGTATATCAGGGATGGAGAGCAATCAGCCCCAGCATTTT. Protein sequence: CASSISGMESNQPQHF.

The chain has TRBV28 and TRBJ1-3; no firm D call. Germline lookup yields CDR1 MDHEN and CDR2 SYDVKM. Between the trimmed V and J ends, which lost 7 bases and 0 bases, there was a span of 13 bases. The CDR3 spans 15 residues. CDR3 coding DNA: TGTGCCAGCACCCACCTGGGCAGCTCTGGAAACACCATATATTTT. It encodes CASTHLGSSGNTIYF.

The chain has TRBV18 and TRBJ2-7, with 8 bases aligning to TRBD2. The germline V gene encodes CDR1 KGHSH and CDR2 LQKENI. The CDR3 consists of 14 residues. Trimming removed 6 bases from V and 3 bases from J; junction bases left unmatched: 7. The CDR3 here is CASSPTSGRYEQYF. CDR3 nucleotide sequence: TGTGCCAGCTCTCCCACTAGCGGACGCTACGAGCAGTACTTC. Full variable domain (missing parts from reference TRBV18 and TRBJ2-7): NAGVMQNPRHLVRRRGQEARLRCSPMKGHSHVYWYRQLPEEGLKFMVYLQKENIIDESGMPKERFSAEFPKEGPSILRIQQVVRGDSAAYFCASSPTSGRYEQYFGPGTRLTVT.

V is TRBV7-9 and J is TRBJ1-5; D is unresolved. CDR1 and CDR2 (germline): SEHNR, FQNEAQ (reference sequence). The V end was cut by 4 bases, the J end by 0 bases, with 7 bases between. The CDR3 has 14 residues. CDR3 amino acids: CASSSPGSNQPQHF. CDR3 DNA: TGTGCCAGCAGCTCCCCGGGTAGCAATCAGCCCCAGCATTTT. The variable domain in full, with the rest retrieved from reference TRBV7-9 and TRBJ1-5, is DTGVSQNPRHKITKRGQNVTFRCDPISEHNRLYWYRQTLGQGPEFLTYFQNEAQLEKSRLLSDRFSAERPKGSFSTLEIQRTEQGDSAMYLCASSSPGSNQPQHFGDGTRLSIL.

The rearrangement uses TRBV5-1 and TRBJ2-4; 11 bases fit TRBD2. CDR1 is SGHRS, CDR2 YFSETQ, per germline. CDR3 size: 20 residues. V was pared by 4 bases and J by 4 bases, with 19 bases of the junction left unmatched. The CDR3 DNA reads TGCGCCAGCAGCCCCACTACTAGCGGGAGATTTGGGGTCCAAAAAAACATTCAGTACTTC. Residues: CASSPTTSGRFGVQKNIQYF.

This clone was seen only once. The V and J genes are TRBV7-9 and TRBJ1-3; tentative D call: TRBD1 (5 bases). The CDR3 extends over 14 amino acids. CDR1 is SEHNR, CDR2 FQNEAQ, per germline (reference sequence). Trimming pared 0 bases from V and 2 bases from J, leaving 5 bases between. CDR3 protein: CASSLARAGNTIYF. CDR3 DNA sequence: TGTGCCAGCAGCTTAGCCAGGGCTGGAAACACCATATATTTT.

The chain is built from TRBV30 and TRBJ2-1; 14 bases line up with TRBD2. The CDR3 is made up of 17 amino acids. The germline V gene encodes CDR1 GTSNPN and CDR2 SVGIG (reference sequence). For the CDR3, the DNA is TGTGCGCACGATCAGGGACTAGCGGGAGATTCCTACAATGAGCAGTTCTTC. This translates into CAHDQGLAGDSYNEQFF.

V is TRBV28 and J is TRBJ2-3; D is perhaps TRBD1 (6 bases). This CDR3 region has 14 residues. Germline V gene data show CDR1 as MDHEN and CDR2 as SYDVKM. The ends were cut back, 5 bases at V and 5 bases at J, with 14 bases in the middle. The CDR3 DNA is TGTGCCAGCAGTACACGACAGGCTATAGATACGCAGTATTTT. Translation gives CASSTRQAIDTQYF.

This chain joins TRBV24-1 and TRBJ2-6, with TRBD1 as a possible D gene (5 bases). The CDR3 spans 16 residues. Germline CDR1 and CDR2: KGHDR and SFDVKD. With 4 bases removed from V and 0 bases from J, the gap between germline ends came to 9 bases. CDR3 protein: CATSDRDPSGANVLTF. The CDR3 DNA is TGTGCCACCAGTGACAGGGATCCCTCTGGGGCCAACGTCCTGACTTTC.

This rearrangement joins TRBV6-5 to TRBJ1-1, with a tentative D call TRBD1 (6 bases). Trimming removed 0 bases from V and 3 bases from J, with 11 bases in between. The CDR3 consists of 15 residues. Germline V CDR1 and CDR2: MNHEY, SVGAGI. In nucleotides, the CDR3 is TGTGCCAGCAGTTACTCGGGGACACCTCACACTGAAGCTTTCTTT. The encoded protein is CASSYSGTPHTEAFF.

The V and J genes are TRBV12-3 or TRBV12-4 and TRBJ1-1, with 7 bases fitting TRBD1. The trim removed 4 bases at V and 1 base at J, leaving 0 bases unmatched. The CDR3 has 13 residues. The CDR3, as DNA: TGTGCCAGCAGTTGGACAGGGAACACTGAAGCTTTCTTT. Encoded protein: CASSWTGNTEAFF.

CDR3 protein: CASPHALHQGNRKNTEAFF. CDR3 nucleotide sequence: TGTGCCAGTCCCCACGCCCTCCACCAGGGAAATAGAAAGAACACTGAAGCTTTCTTT. This sequence joins TRBV19 and TRBJ1-1, with D possibly matching TRBD1 (5 bases). V lost 8 bases, J lost 1 base, and 29 bases lay in between. CDR3 length: 19 amino acids. Germline V gene lookup returns CDR1 LNHDA and CDR2 SQIVND (reference sequence).

This chain links TRBV7-9 with TRBJ2-7; D may be TRBD2 (6 bases). The V and J ends lost 6 bases and 4 bases respectively, with 13 bases between them. The germline V gene has CDR1 SEHNR and CDR2 FQNEAQ (reference sequence). The CDR3 covers 13 residues. CDR3 sequence (DNA): TGTGCCAGCAGGGAGGGTGCAATGTACGAGCAGTACTTC. Its translation: CASREGAMYEQYF. Full variable domain (outside the CDR3, taken from reference TRBV7-9 and TRBJ2-7): DTGVSQNPRHKITKRGQNVTFRCDPISEHNRLYWYRQTLGQGPEFLTYFQNEAQLEKSRLLSDRFSAERPKGSFSTLEIQRTEQGDSAMYLCASREGAMYEQYFGPGTRLTVT.

The rearrangement links TRBV4-1 to TRBJ1-5; D may be TRBD1 (6 bases). CDR1 and CDR2 from the germline V gene are MGHRA and YSYEKL. The CDR3 covers 15 residues. V was shortened by 1 base and J by 4 bases, with 11 bases between the two germline ends. The CDR3 bases are TGCGCCAGCAGCCAAGCGGACAGTTGGAATCAGCCCCAGCATTTT. Translating it yields CASSQADSWNQPQHF.

The CDR3 region has the DNA TGTGCCTTCACAGACACCACCTACGAGCAGTACTTC. It yields the protein CAFTDTTYEQYF. The chain recombines TRBV30 with TRBJ2-7, with D uncertain. CDR3 length equals 12 residues. V lost 7 bases, J lost 2 bases, and 12 bases lay in between. Germline V CDR1 and CDR2: GTSNPN, SVGIG (reference sequence).

The V gene is TRBV24-1, the J gene TRBJ1-1, with D uncertain. This CDR3 is 12 amino acids long. The V and J ends lost 4 bases and 1 base respectively, with 3 bases between them. Germline V lookup: CDR1 KGHDR, CDR2 SFDVKD. The CDR3 loop reads CATSDQNTEAFF. DNA for the CDR3: TGTGCCACCAGTGACCAGAACACTGAAGCTTTCTTT.

The rearrangement uses TRBV5-1 and TRBJ2-1; TRBD2 matches 8 bases. CDR1 and CDR2 (germline): SGHRS, YFSETQ. V shed 3 bases and J 6 bases; nucleotides not matched to a gene: 14. The CDR3 length is 17 residues. The CDR3 sequence: CASSSMKTSGSGNEQFF. CDR3 in DNA: TGCGCCAGCAGCTCAATGAAGACCAGCGGGAGTGGCAATGAGCAGTTCTTC. Together with reference TRBV5-1 and TRBJ2-1, the CDR3 gives the full variable domain: KAGVTQTPRYLIKTRGQQVTLSCSPISGHRSVSWYQQTPGQGLQFLFEYFSETQRNKGNFPGRFSGRQFSNSRSEMNVSTLELGDSALYLCASSSMKTSGSGNEQFFGPGTRLTVL.

The chain joins TRBV7-2 to TRBJ2-3; a possible D gene is TRBD1 (5 bases). The CDR3 is 14 residues long. CDR1 and CDR2 from the germline V gene are SGHTA and FQGNSA. V shed 2 bases and J shed 2 bases, with 8 bases lying between them. In nucleotides, the CDR3 is TGTGCCAGCAGCTTAAGACAGCCCACAGATACGCAGTATTTT. Its translation: CASSLRQPTDTQYF.

The chain links TRBV4-1 to TRBJ2-7; 8 bases fit TRBD2. This CDR3 spans 16 amino acids. The ends lost 4 bases at V and 4 bases at J; junction bases unmatched: 12. Per germline, CDR1 MGHRA and CDR2 YSYEKL. The CDR3 DNA reads as TGCGCCAGCAGCCGCGGCCAATCCGGCGGGAGGTACGAGCAGTACTTC. Protein product: CASSRGQSGGRYEQYF.

The rearrangement links TRBV5-1 to TRBJ2-1, with unresolved D. This CDR3 region has 13 residues. The V gene lost 1 base and the J gene lost 4 bases, with 6 bases spanning the gap. Germline loops: CDR1 SGHRS, CDR2 YFSETQ. CDR3 residues: CASSLRSYNEQFF. The CDR3 nucleotides are TGCGCCAGCAGCTTGCGGAGTTACAATGAGCAGTTCTTC. Using reference TRBV5-1 and TRBJ2-1 for the parts outside the CDR3, the full variable domain is KAGVTQTPRYLIKTRGQQVTLSCSPISGHRSVSWYQQTPGQGLQFLFEYFSETQRNKGNFPGRFSGRQFSNSRSEMNVSTLELGDSALYLCASSLRSYNEQFFGPGTRLTVL.

This chain joins TRBV4-1 and TRBJ1-1; TRBD1 is a possible D gene (6 bases). The V and J ends lost 6 bases and 5 bases respectively, with 19 bases between them. The CDR3 has 15 residues. Germline lookup yields CDR1 MGHRA and CDR2 YSYEKL. In DNA form, the CDR3 reads TGCGCCAGCAGACGCGACAGGACGACTGCTACTGAAGCTTTCTTT. This encodes CASRRDRTTATEAFF.

The rearrangement uses TRBV18 and TRBJ2-3, with 15 nucleotides matching TRBD2. The germline V gene encodes CDR1 KGHSH and CDR2 LQKENI. CDR3 length: 16 residues. The trim removed 3 bases at V and 6 bases at J, leaving 4 bases unmatched. For the CDR3, the DNA is TGTGCCAGCTCACCCCCCGGACTAGCGGGAGGGGATACGCAGTATTTT. It is translated as CASSPPGLAGGDTQYF.

The rearrangement joins TRBV13 to TRBJ2-7, with D perhaps TRBD2 (6 bases). Germline CDR1 is PRHDT and CDR2 is FYEKMQ (reference sequence). V was trimmed by 2 bases and J by 4 bases, leaving 15 bases between them. This CDR3 contains 15 residues. The CDR3 DNA follows: TGTGCCAGCAGCTTAAAAGGTGGGGAGGTGTACGAGCAGTACTTC. Translating it yields CASSLKGGEVYEQYF.